Listed below are T cell receptor beta chains from one sample, sequenced in a study of tumor-infiltrating lymphocytes in primary liver carcinoma. TCRdb re-called the multiplex PCR reads through MiXCR, storing one row per CDR3 protein. The repertoire holds just under 95,000 distinct CDR3 sequences, with around 68% as singletons. Sequenced sample: tumor-adjacent normal liver tissue. These receptor sequences come from a man between 40 and 49 years old with primary liver carcinoma and hepatitis B virus infection. The CDR3 runs from the conserved cysteine through the conserved F or W. A D gene is named only where the DNA matches it firmly. The listing skips clone size in some rows; elsewhere it reads once, few, many or a size class.

j_gene: TRBJ2-7; v_gene: TRBV30; abundance: few; d_gene: -; CDR3aa: CAWSVQDVSYEQYF; CDR3nt: TGTGCCTGGAGTGTACAGGATGTCTCCTACGAGCAGTACTTC
j_gene: TRBJ2-7; v_gene: TRBV11-2; abundance: -; d_gene: -; CDR3aa: CASSLTDTVYEQYF; CDR3nt: TGTGCCAGCAGCTTAACTGACACAGTCTACGAGCAGTATTTC
j_gene: TRBJ2-2; v_gene: TRBV19; abundance: -; d_gene: TRBD2; CDR3aa: CASSFLREDGELLF; CDR3nt: TGTGCCAGTAGTTTCCTGCGGGAGGACGGGGAGCTGTTGTTT
j_gene: TRBJ1-2; v_gene: TRBV11-2; abundance: -; d_gene: TRBD1; CDR3aa: CARSVTGDYGYTF; CDR3nt: TGTGCCAGGAGCGTAACAGGGGACTATGGCTACACCTTC
j_gene: TRBJ2-5; v_gene: TRBV9; abundance: -; d_gene: -; CDR3aa: CASSATGIWETQNF; CDR3nt: TGTGCCAGCAGCGCAACCGGCATATGGGAGACCCAGAACTTC
j_gene: TRBJ2-1; v_gene: TRBV12-3/TRBV12-4; abundance: few; d_gene: TRBD1; CDR3aa: CASGQGSYNEQSF; CDR3nt: TGTGCCAGCGGACAGGGCAGCTACAATGAGCAGTCCTTC
j_gene: TRBJ1-1; v_gene: TRBV4-1; abundance: -; d_gene: TRBD1; CDR3aa: CASNQLRGGDAEALF; CDR3nt: TGCGCCAGCAACCAACTCAGGGGGGGTGACGCTGAAGCTCTCTTT
j_gene: TRBJ2-1; v_gene: TRBV12-2; abundance: once; d_gene: -; CDR3aa: CANRLDTPNRFNEQFF; CDR3nt: TGTGCTAATCGCTTAGACACCCCCAACCGGTTCAATGAGCAGTTCTTC
j_gene: TRBJ2-5; v_gene: TRBV11-3; abundance: -; d_gene: -; CDR3aa: CANSPGDPETQYF; CDR3nt: TGTGCCAACAGTCCCGGGGACCCAGAGACCCAGTACTTC
j_gene: TRBJ2-1; v_gene: TRBV7-9; abundance: -; d_gene: -; CDR3aa: CASRRGNNEQFF; CDR3nt: TGTGCCAGCAGGAGAGGGAACAATGAGCAGTTCTTC
j_gene: TRBJ2-1; v_gene: TRBV2; abundance: -; d_gene: TRBD1; CDR3aa: CASRGQGSEDEQFF; CDR3nt: TGTGCCAGCCGAGGACAGGGGAGTGAGGATGAGCAGTTCTTC
j_gene: TRBJ2-1; v_gene: TRBV12-3/TRBV12-4; abundance: -; d_gene: -; CDR3aa: CVSSFSRNNEQFF; CDR3nt: TGTGTCAGCAGTTTCTCACGGAACAATGAGCAGTTCTTC
j_gene: TRBJ2-5; v_gene: TRBV4-1; abundance: few; d_gene: -; CDR3aa: CASGQAGQRFQETQYF; CDR3nt: TGCGCCAGCGGCCAAGCGGGACAGCGGTTCCAAGAGACCCAGTACTTC
j_gene: TRBJ2-7; v_gene: TRBV11-2; abundance: -; d_gene: TRBD1; CDR3aa: CDSSFVGNRGKYEQYF; CDR3nt: TGTGACAGCAGCTTCGTTGGTAACAGGGGAAAGTACGAGCAGTACTTC
j_gene: TRBJ2-7; v_gene: TRBV28; abundance: -; d_gene: -; CDR3aa: CASSHPGHPYEQYF; CDR3nt: TGTGCCAGCAGTCACCCGGGACACCCCTACGAGCAGTACTTC
j_gene: TRBJ1-5; v_gene: TRBV6-1; abundance: many; d_gene: -; CDR3aa: CGGGFGNQPQHF; CDR3nt: TGTGGGGGGGGTTTTGGCAATCAGCCCCAGCATTTT
j_gene: TRBJ2-2; v_gene: TRBV6-5; abundance: many; d_gene: -; CDR3aa: CASSYAVDGTGELFF; CDR3nt: TGTGCCAGCAGTTACGCAGTGGACGGCACCGGGGAGCTGTTTTTT
j_gene: TRBJ1-2; v_gene: TRBV7-9; abundance: many; d_gene: -; CDR3aa: CASSPLGGSLPYGYTF; CDR3nt: TGTGCCAGCAGCCCTTTAGGAGGATCACTTCCCTATGGCTACACCTTC
j_gene: TRBJ2-1; v_gene: TRBV24-1; abundance: -; d_gene: TRBD1; CDR3aa: CVTRRQGPRDEQFF; CDR3nt: TGTGTCACCAGAAGACAGGGGCCGAGGGATGAGCAGTTCTTC
j_gene: TRBJ2-2; v_gene: TRBV11-2; abundance: -; d_gene: TRBD2; CDR3aa: CASSAGLACHGEPFF; CDR3nt: TGTGCCAGCAGCGCGGGACTAGCGTGTCACGGGGAGCCGTTTTTT
j_gene: TRBJ1-5; v_gene: TRBV7-8; abundance: -; d_gene: -; CDR3aa: CASILLVYSNQPQHF; CDR3nt: TGTGCCAGCATCTTGCTAGTGTATAGCAATCAGCCCCAGCATTTT
j_gene: TRBJ1-4; v_gene: TRBV28; abundance: -; d_gene: -; CDR3aa: CASSLSGEKLFF; CDR3nt: TGTGCCAGCAGTTTATCAGGGGAAAAACTGTTTTTT
j_gene: TRBJ2-5; v_gene: TRBV29-1; abundance: -; d_gene: TRBD2; CDR3aa: CSTRRGLAGEETQYF; CDR3nt: TGCAGCACCCGGCGTGGGCTAGCGGGAGAAGAGACCCAGTACTTC
j_gene: TRBJ1-2; v_gene: TRBV24-1; abundance: -; d_gene: -; CDR3aa: CATSDPRDGNYGYTF; CDR3nt: TGTGCCACCAGTGACCCCAGGGATGGAAACTATGGCTACACCTTC
j_gene: TRBJ1-4; v_gene: TRBV6-5; abundance: -; d_gene: -; CDR3aa: CACSFRGGDEKLFF; CDR3nt: TGTGCCTGTAGTTTTAGGGGAGGGGATGAAAAACTGTTTTTT
j_gene: TRBJ1-1; v_gene: TRBV4-1; abundance: many; d_gene: -; CDR3aa: CASSPEGTEAFF; CDR3nt: TGCGCCAGCAGCCCGGAGGGCACTGAAGCTTTCTTT
j_gene: TRBJ1-1; v_gene: TRBV7-9; abundance: -; d_gene: -; CDR3aa: CARTPGGTEAFF; CDR3nt: TGTGCCAGGACTCCCGGGGGCACTGAAGCTTTCTTT
j_gene: TRBJ1-3; v_gene: TRBV29-1; abundance: many; d_gene: TRBD1; CDR3aa: CSVGDSGNTIYF; CDR3nt: TGCAGCGTTGGGGACAGTGGAAACACCATATATTTT